These 31 T cell receptor beta chains were all obtained from the same sample, sequenced in a study of TIL therapy for anti-PD-1-resistant metastatic lung cancer. Sequencing used immunoSEQ v3. Profiled with immunoSEQ multiplex PCR; TCRdb holds only in-frame clones, not every one. The table has under 65,000 clones, about 81% seen once; the top ten hold just under 3%. Time point specified: pre-treatment sample, taken before nivolumab and TIL therapy. Specimen: blood, collected at baseline. The receptors shown here come from a person aged 25 to 80 with non-small cell lung cancer.

This chain links TRBV18 with TRBJ1-5, with 9 bases fitting TRBD1. The CDR3 consists of 15 residues. Germline V CDR1 and CDR2: KGHSH, LQKENI. The J segment lost 3 bases and the V segment lost 6 bases, leaving 6 bases of the junction unmatched. The CDR3 DNA reads TGTGCCAGCTCCCAGGGACAGGGAAACAATCAGCCCCAGCATTTT. It is translated as CASSQGQGNNQPQHF.

This chain connects TRBV4-2 to TRBJ2-5; tentatively, D is TRBD2 (6 bases). Germline CDR1 and CDR2: LGHNA and YNFKEQ. Trimming shortened V by 0 bases and J by 5 bases, and 16 bases separated the two germline ends. The CDR3 is 16 amino acids. CDR3 residues: CASSQDVAGPPETQYF. DNA of the CDR3: TGTGCCAGCAGCCAAGATGTGGCGGGGCCCCCGGAGACCCAGTACTTC.

This chain joins TRBV27 and TRBJ1-1; 9 nucleotides line up with TRBD1. Germline loops: CDR1 MNHEY, CDR2 SMNVEV (reference sequence). The CDR3 totals 18 residues. J lost 5 bases, V lost 5 bases, and 18 bases had no gene match. CDR3 DNA sequence: TGTGCCAGCAGTCCCCTATACGCGCGAACAGGGGGCGGAACTGAAGCTTTCTTT. Protein product: CASSPLYARTGGGTEAFF.

This clone was counted once. The chain has TRBV5-4 and TRBJ2-1; TRBD1 might be the D (5 bases). Trimming cost V 5 bases and J 2 bases, with 11 bases left between them. The CDR3 covers 14 residues. The germline CDR1 and CDR2 sequences are SGHNT and YYREEE (reference sequence). CDR3 sequence reads: CASRSLDTYNEQFF. In DNA form, the CDR3 reads TGTGCCAGCAGGTCGTTGGACACCTACAATGAGCAGTTCTTC.

The chain uses TRBV11-2 and TRBJ2-1; 9 nucleotides agree with TRBD1. The ends lost 2 bases at V and 5 bases at J; junction bases unmatched: 4. CDR1 and CDR2 (germline): SGHAT, FQNNGV. This CDR3 contains 15 residues. CDR3 region: CASSLIQGAHNEQFF. CDR3 DNA: TGTGCCAGCAGCTTAATACAGGGGGCCCACAATGAGCAGTTCTTC.

This clone was counted only a few times. This rearrangement joins TRBV7-2 to TRBJ2-1; 9 positions agree with TRBD2. Germline CDR1 and CDR2: SGHTA and FQGNSA. The CDR3 contains 16 residues. The V and J ends lost 5 bases and 5 bases, in that order; junction bases with no gene match: 10. Here the CDR3 reads CASSAGSGRPHNEQFF. CDR3 DNA sequence: TGTGCCAGCAGCGCCGGAAGCGGGAGGCCACACAATGAGCAGTTCTTC.

V usage is TRBV28 and J usage is TRBJ1-2; 10 nucleotides agree with TRBD1. Germline assignment: CDR1 MDHEN and CDR2 SYDVKM. Germline trimming cut 7 bases from V and 8 bases from J; bases unmatched to any gene: 13. This CDR3 region has 15 residues. As DNA, the CDR3 is TGTGCCAGCACCACAACGGGACAGGGGTTAGGGGGCTACACCTTC. This translates into CASTTTGQGLGGYTF.

This clone showed up just a few times. This chain connects TRBV9 to TRBJ1-6, with TRBD1 matching 7 bases. V shed 2 bases and J 8 bases; nucleotides not matched to a gene: 7. The CDR3 totals 15 residues. CDR1 and CDR2 (germline): SGDLS, YYNGEE. The CDR3 region has the DNA TGTGCCAGCAGCGTGCGGGACAGCCGATATTCACCCCTCCACTTT. Amino acids: CASSVRDSRYSPLHF.

This chain links TRBV6-5 with TRBJ2-1, with TRBD2 matching 14 bases. The CDR3 is made up of 14 amino acids. CDR1 MNHEY and CDR2 SVGAGI come from the germline V gene. The ends lost 6 bases at V and 8 bases at J; junction bases unmatched: 3. The CDR3 region is CASSGTSGRDEQFF. CDR3 nucleotides: TGTGCCAGCAGCGGGACTAGCGGGAGAGATGAGCAGTTCTTC.

CDR3 in DNA: TGTGCCAGCAGCTTTTCCGGGACAGGGGGGGCAGATACGCAGTATTTT. Its protein is CASSFSGTGGADTQYF. V gene TRBV7-3 combines with J gene TRBJ2-3, with 11 positions matching TRBD1. The V segment lost 3 bases and the J segment 4 bases; nucleotides outside the gene matches: 6. Germline V gives CDR1 SGHTA, CDR2 FQGTGA. CDR3 length equals 16 residues. The entire variable domain, with the rest obtained from reference TRBV7-3 and TRBJ2-3, is as follows: GAGVSQTPSNKVTEKGKYVELRCDPISGHTALYWYRQSLGQGPEFLIYFQGTGAADDSGLPNDRFFAVRPEGSVSTLKIQRTERGDSAVYLCASSFSGTGGADTQYFGPGTRLTVL.

The chain recombines TRBV30 with TRBJ2-7, with a possible D match to TRBD2 (5 bases). Germline CDR1 is GTSNPN and CDR2 is SVGIG (reference sequence). V was pared by 1 base and J by 6 bases, with 10 bases between. The CDR3 contains 12 residues. CDR3 loop: CAWSAEGLEQYF. The DNA for the CDR3 is TGTGCCTGGAGTGCAGAGGGCCTCGAGCAGTACTTC. Filled out from reference TRBV30 and TRBJ2-7, the complete variable domain reads SQTIHQWPATLVQPVGSPLSLECTVEGTSNPNLYWYRQAAGRGLQLLFYSVGIGQISSEVPQNLSASRPQDRQFILSSKKLLLSDSGFYLCAWSAEGLEQYFGPGTRLTVT.

This sequence joins TRBV30 and TRBJ1-5; D gene unclear. Trimming removed 2 bases from V and 2 bases from J, with 4 bases in between. The CDR3 contains 12 residues. Germline loops: CDR1 GTSNPN, CDR2 SVGIG (reference sequence). CDR3 bases: TGTGCCTGGAGTCGGGGCAATCAGCCCCAGCATTTT. Its translation is CAWSRGNQPQHF.

The V call is TRBV19, the J call TRBJ1-4, with D perhaps matching TRBD1 (5 bases). Germline V gene lookup returns CDR1 LNHDA and CDR2 SQIVND (reference sequence). With 1 base removed from V and 8 bases from J, the gap between germline ends came to 14 bases. This CDR3 spans 15 amino acids. As DNA, the CDR3 is TGTGCCAGTAGTATAGGAAGGGGTGGTCGCGAAAAACTGTTTTTT. Translation gives CASSIGRGGREKLFF.

V is TRBV11-2 and J is TRBJ1-3; unclear D gene. CDR3 length: 16 residues. Germline assignment: CDR1 SGHAT and CDR2 FQNNGV. V shed 1 base and J shed 10 bases, with 20 bases lying between them. The CDR3 DNA reads as TGTGCCAGCAGCTTAGGAGGTGGAGCACCTAGAGGGACCATATATTTT. It yields the protein CASSLGGGAPRGTIYF.

The V and J genes are TRBV4-3 and TRBJ1-1, with 7 bases fitting TRBD1. Trimming at V came to 3 bases and at J to 1 base, leaving 5 bases not matched to a gene. The CDR3 is 15 residues long. From germline, CDR1 is LGHNA and CDR2 YSLEER. This chain's CDR3 is CASSHVDRANTEAFF. The CDR3 nucleotides are TGCGCCAGCAGCCACGTTGACAGGGCGAACACTGAAGCTTTCTTT.

The gene calls are TRBV5-1 and TRBJ2-2; TRBD1 is a possible D gene (6 bases). V was clipped by 6 bases and J by 4 bases, with 22 bases between them. This CDR3 is built from 17 residues. Germline V gene sequence: CDR1 SGHRS, CDR2 YFSETQ. The CDR3 loop is CASTSFRDKRSTGELFF. The CDR3, as DNA: TGCGCCAGCACTTCTTTCCGGGACAAAAGAAGCACCGGGGAGCTGTTTTTT.

This chain uses TRBV13 with TRBJ2-5; TRBD2 matches at 8 bases. There are 14 residues in the CDR3. The V segment lost 6 bases and the J segment 4 bases; nucleotides outside the gene matches: 7. Per germline, CDR1 PRHDT and CDR2 FYEKMQ (reference sequence). CDR3: CASRGSGRGETQYF. CDR3 DNA sequence: TGTGCCAGCAGGGGGAGCGGGAGAGGAGAGACCCAGTACTTC.

CDR3 DNA: TGTGCCAGCAGCGTAGGGGGGTTTGACACTGAAGCTTTCTTT. Its protein is CASSVGGFDTEAFF. The rearrangement joins TRBV9 to TRBJ1-1; the D gene is possibly TRBD1 (5 bases). Trimming left V 0 bases short and J 3 bases short, with 9 bases between. This CDR3 has 14 residues. Germline CDR1 is SGDLS and CDR2 is YYNGEE. Based on the CDR3 plus reference TRBV9 and TRBJ1-1, the full variable domain is DSGVTQTPKHLITATGQRVTLRCSPRSGDLSVYWYQQSLDQGLQFLIQYYNGEERAKGNILERFSAQQFPDLHSELNLSSLELGDSALYFCASSVGGFDTEAFFGQGTRLTVV.

This clone has only a few counts. The V call is TRBV30, the J call TRBJ1-1; D is possibly TRBD1 (5 bases). CDR3 length: 13 residues. The V end lost 1 base, the J end lost 2 bases, and 8 bases lay between the germline ends. CDR1 GTSNPN and CDR2 SVGIG come from the germline V gene (reference sequence). The DNA for the CDR3 is TGTGCCTGGAGTGACGACAGAAACACTGAAGCTTTCTTT. It encodes CAWSDDRNTEAFF.

CDR3 bases: TGCGCCAGCAGCCAATCCGAGGGGTCCTACGAGCAGTACTTC. As protein: CASSQSEGSYEQYF. The V gene is TRBV4-3, the J gene TRBJ2-7; tentatively, D is TRBD1 or TRBD2 (5 bases each). CDR1 LGHNA and CDR2 YSLEER come from the germline V gene. This CDR3 comprises 14 residues. Trimming removed 2 bases at V and 1 base at J, with 9 bases between.

The J gene is TRBJ2-1, the V gene TRBV4-1, with 12 bases aligning to TRBD2. Trimming cost V 1 base and J 7 bases; bases outside gene matches: 2. The CDR3 totals 15 residues. The germline V gene encodes CDR1 MGHRA and CDR2 YSYEKL. CDR3 in DNA: TGCGCCAGCAGCCAAGTTACTAGCGGGAGGAATGAGCAGTTCTTC. It codes for CASSQVTSGRNEQFF.

The CDR3 DNA follows: TGTGCCAGTAGTATAAATCGGGGGGTAAACACCGGGGAGCTGTTTTTT. This sequence encodes CASSINRGVNTGELFF. V is TRBV19 and J is TRBJ2-2, with TRBD2 matching over 7 bases. V was clipped by 2 bases and J by 2 bases; unmatched bases: 5. Germline CDR1 reads LNHDA; CDR2 reads SQIVND (reference sequence). The CDR3 extends over 16 amino acids.

CDR3 sequence reads: CASDRDYSYNEQFF. CDR3 DNA sequence: TGTGCCAGCGACCGGGACTACTCGTACAATGAGCAGTTCTTC. The gene calls are TRBV6-5 and TRBJ2-1; 7 nucleotides align to TRBD2. The germline V gene has CDR1 MNHEY and CDR2 SVGAGI. V lost 8 bases, J lost 4 bases, and 8 bases stayed unmatched. The CDR3 loop spans 14 amino acids.

The chain carries TRBV10-1 and TRBJ1-2; D ambiguous. The V and J ends lost 2 bases and 4 bases respectively, with 8 bases between them. The CDR3 runs to 13 residues. Germline values: CDR1 WNHNN, CDR2 SYGVQD (reference sequence). The CDR3 here is CASSEQESYGYTF. CDR3 nucleotide sequence: TGCGCCAGCAGTGAGCAAGAGAGCTATGGCTACACCTTC.

In its sample, this clone was seen once. CDR3 region: CASSTPGQGSYEQYF. CDR3 bases: TGTGCCAGCAGTACGCCGGGACAGGGATCCTACGAGCAGTACTTC. The V call is TRBV6-5, the J call TRBJ2-7, with TRBD1 matching 9 bases. Germline CDR1 MNHEY, CDR2 SVGAGI. The CDR3 is 15 amino acids. The V and J ends lost 5 bases and 1 base, in that order; junction bases with no gene match: 6.

The J gene is TRBJ1-3, the V gene TRBV7-2; perhaps TRBD1 as D (6 bases). CDR3 length: 14 residues. The germline V and J ends were trimmed by 2 bases and 4 bases, with 9 bases remaining between them. CDR1 is SGHTA and CDR2 is FQGNSA in the germline V gene. The CDR3 DNA reads as TGTGCCAGCAGCTTACCCAGGGGAGGAAACACCATATATTTT. It encodes CASSLPRGGNTIYF.

The rearrangement uses TRBV6-2 or TRBV6-3 and TRBJ1-1; D perhaps matches TRBD1 (5 bases). This CDR3 has 13 residues. Between the trimmed V and J ends, which lost 4 bases and 4 bases, there was a span of 10 bases. The germline V gene encodes CDR1 MNHEY and CDR2 SVGEGT. CDR3 loop: CASSSRGSTEAFF. CDR3 DNA sequence: TGTGCCAGCAGTTCGCGGGGCTCCACTGAAGCTTTCTTT.

V and J are TRBV2 and TRBJ1-4; D not resolved. V lost 4 bases and J 8 bases, leaving 14 bases between the germline ends. The CDR3 covers 14 residues. In germline, CDR1 is SNHLY, CDR2 FYNNEI. The CDR3 DNA is TGTGCCAGCAGTGCCAAGGAGTCCAGGGAAAAACTGTTTTTT. Translated: CASSAKESREKLFF.

The rearrangement uses TRBV6-6 and TRBJ2-7, with a possible D match to TRBD1 (5 bases). CDR1 MNHNY and CDR2 SVGAGI come from the germline V gene (reference sequence). There are 16 residues in the CDR3. Trimming stripped 5 bases from V and 2 bases from J, with 19 bases between. The CDR3 loop is CASSLLRQREAYEQYF. CDR3 DNA sequence: TGTGCCAGCAGTCTTTTAAGACAGCGAGAAGCCTACGAGCAGTACTTC.

This chain uses TRBV28 with TRBJ1-2; TRBD1 is a possible D gene (5 bases). CDR1 and CDR2 from the germline V gene are MDHEN and SYDVKM. Trimming cost V 5 bases and J 4 bases, with 14 bases left between them. CDR3 length: 14 residues. The CDR3 region is CASSPGTRGYGYTF. The CDR3 nucleotides are TGTGCCAGCAGTCCCGGGACTCGGGGCTATGGCTACACCTTC.

This chain uses TRBV5-6 with TRBJ2-2, with D possibly TRBD1 on 6 matching bases. The CDR3 loop spans 16 amino acids. CDR1 is SGHDT, CDR2 YYEEEE, per germline. The ends were cut back, 0 bases at V and 7 bases at J, with 16 bases in the middle. The CDR3 DNA sequence: TGTGCCAGCAGCTTGGTACGGTTCCTCAGGGGCGGGGAGCTGTTTTTT. Translating it yields CASSLVRFLRGGELFF. The full variable domain, with the rest looked up from reference TRBV5-6 and TRBJ2-2, is DAGVTQSPTHLIKTRGQQVTLRCSPKSGHDTVSWYQQALGQGPQFIFQYYEEEERQRGNFPDRFSGHQFPNYSSELNVNALLLGDSALYLCASSLVRFLRGGELFFGEGSRLTVL.